Shown below are 8 T cell receptor beta chains from a single sample sequenced in a study of tumor-infiltrating lymphocytes in primary liver carcinoma. The source material, about 18-33 mg of unsorted bulk tissue, was used to co-extract RNA and DNA. Priming with a constant-region primer yielded TCR beta cDNA from about 510 ng total RNA. A slightly modified ARM-PCR protocol with three nested multiplex PCR rounds produced these TCR beta libraries. The two initial PCR rounds, about 9 cycles each, used TRBV1-TRBV30 forward and C-beta reverse primers. TCRdb re-derived calls from the multiplex PCR reads in MiXCR, one entry per CDR3 protein. The sample holds approximately 190,000 distinct CDR3 sequences, around four fifths seen once. The source material was tumor tissue from primary liver carcinoma. Source of these receptors: a man in his forties with primary liver carcinoma and hepatitis B virus infection.

On this clonotype itself: A much larger clonotype is one base distant, so this may be a read error. V gene TRBV5-6 combines with J gene TRBJ1-5, with 10 bases fitting TRBD1. The CDR3 contains 16 residues. V was pared by 0 bases and J by 5 bases, with 5 bases of the junction left unmatched. Germline-derived CDR1 and CDR2 are SGHDT and YYEEEE. This CDR3 reads CASSLEGQGRHQPQHF. CDR3 nucleotides: TGTGCCAGCAGCTTGGAGGGACAGGGGAGGCATCAGCCCCAGCATTTT.

As to this clonotype: An end of the junction differs from the germline gene, which may be a read error. This chain connects TRBV4-2 to TRBJ2-7; no firm D call. Germline CDR1 reads LGHNA; CDR2 reads YNFKEQ. This CDR3 contains 15 residues. The CDR3 protein is CACSQAWRRSYEHYF. CDR3 sequence (DNA): TGTGCCTGCAGCCAAGCATGGCGCAGATCCTACGAGCACTACTTC.

With regard to this clonotype: One end of the junction is discordant with germline, which a read error may explain. The chain has TRBV12-3 or TRBV12-4 and TRBJ1-2, with D possibly matching TRBD1 (5 bases). This CDR3 comprises 14 residues. The CDR3 spells CASSWGVANYGYPF. The CDR3 nucleotides are TGTGCCAGCAGTTGGGGGGTAGCTAACTACGGCTACCCCTTC.

The chain joins TRBV11-2 to TRBJ2-7; TRBD2 aligns across 10 bases. Trimming removed 2 bases from V and 7 bases from J; junction bases left unmatched: 8. The CDR3 spans 15 residues. CDR1 is SGHAT, CDR2 FQNNGV, per germline. The CDR3 coding sequence is TGTGCCAGCAGCTTAATCCTAGCGGGGGCTAGGGAGCAGTACTTC. Translating gives CASSLILAGAREQYF.

The chain is built from TRBV4-3 and TRBJ1-4; TRBD1 matches 10 bases. Germline assignment: CDR1 LGHNA and CDR2 YSLEER. The V segment lost 4 bases and the J segment 8 bases; nucleotides outside the gene matches: 4. The CDR3 loop spans 14 amino acids. The CDR3 loop reads CASSRGQGVEKLFF. CDR3 DNA sequence: TGCGCCAGCAGCCGCGGACAGGGGGTGGAAAAACTGTTTTTT.

Worth noting for this clonotype: A read error is likely, as this CDR3 ends without the conserved phenylalanine or tryptophan. As DNA, the CDR3 is TGCGCCAGCAACCAGAATGCGGGTCCTCGAGAGACCCAGTACTAC. Encoded protein: CASNQNAGPRETQYY. The J gene is TRBJ2-5, the V gene TRBV4-3; maybe TRBD2 (5 bases). The CDR3 spans 15 residues. Germline V gene lookup returns CDR1 LGHNA and CDR2 YSLEER. The V end was cut by 7 bases, the J end by 4 bases, with 19 bases between.

The chain couples TRBV2 to TRBJ1-1; D not certain. The CDR3 sequence is 11 residues long. V was pared by 7 bases and J by 8 bases, with 11 bases between. CDR1 and CDR2 (germline): SNHLY, FYNNEI. The CDR3 protein is CASTDLAEAFF. DNA for the CDR3: TGTGCCAGCACCGACCTGGCAGAAGCTTTCTTT.

Remarks on this clonotype: One junction end disagrees with the germline gene, perhaps due to a read error. J is TRBJ2-1 and V is TRBV29-1, with no clear D. CDR1 is SQVTM and CDR2 is ANQGSEA in the germline V gene. The CDR3 is made up of 10 amino acids. The CDR3 DNA is TGTAGCTCACGACGTAATGATCAGTTCTTC. It is translated as CSSRRNDQFF.